This T cell receptor beta chain comes out of a study of blood T cells in healthy people across ages. Study-wide points: There was a strong correlation between TCR beta diversity and naive T cell percentage.

Sample-barcoded 5' priming and a J-beta primer mix drove a second PCR of roughly 6 to 12 cycles. MiXCR, applied by TCRdb to the 5' RACE reads, yields one record per CDR3 protein. The table lists approximately 800,000 distinct CDR3 sequences, 20% to 25% of them singletons. Worth noting for this clonotype: Its antigen is not known.

This sample also belongs to another study, concerning T cells of mothers and their children. That source notes: Reads recorded for TCR beta CDR3 numbered over 8.5 million per mother and about 3 million per child.

The material sequenced was blood. The TCR sequence derives from a boy younger than 18 in good health.

CDR3 in DNA: TGCAGCGTGCGGACTCGGCAAGGCACAGATACGCAGTATTTT. It yields the protein CSVRTRQGTDTQYF. This chain links TRBV29-1 with TRBJ2-3, with a tentative D call TRBD2 (5 bases). From germline, CDR1 is SQVTM and CDR2 ANQGSEA. The CDR3 runs to 14 residues. Trimming removed 6 bases from V and 1 base from J, with 14 bases in between.